The sequence of this T cell receptor beta chain was determined in a study of OX40 agonist ivuxolimab in advanced cancers. Study context: Three individuals attained partial responses, comprising one hepatocellular carcinoma case and two cutaneous melanoma cases. General study findings and limits: Average numbers of expanded clones were greater in CD8+ T cells than in CD4+. The CD4+ and CD8+ T cells in the blood had expanded clonally by week 6 at 0.1 to 3.0 mg/kg.

Concerning this clone: The target antigen is unknown.

Using immunoSEQ multiplex PCR, the repertoire was profiled, and TCRdb retains in-frame clones only, with some absent. The sample has about 23,000 clones, over 70% seen once. The junction had 10 bases not matched to a gene; V was cut back by 5 bases and J by 6 bases. From germline, CDR1 is SGHTA and CDR2 FQGNSA. The CDR3 length is 15 residues. Blood sampling was done at baseline, cycle 4 day 1, and cycle 7 day 1. The chain employs TRBV7-2 and TRBJ2-3, with 8 nucleotides matching TRBD1. The sample was CD4+ or CD8+ T cells sorted from blood, taken in a trial of the OX40 agonist ivuxolimab. The TCR comes from an adult with an advanced solid tumor such as melanoma, head and neck, liver or kidney cancer. This chain's CDR3 is CASSPFPRGRDTQYF. CDR3 DNA: TGTGCCAGCAGCCCCTTCCCCAGGGGGCGGGATACGCAGTATTTT. Supplemented by reference TRBV7-2 and TRBJ2-3, the full variable domain reads GAGVSQSPSNKVTEKGKDVELRCDPISGHTALYWYRQSLGQGLEFLIYFQGNSAPDKSGLPSDRFSAERTGGSVSTLTIQRTQQEDSAVYLCASSPFPRGRDTQYFGPGTRLTVL.